This T cell receptor (beta chain) stems from a study of OX40 agonist ivuxolimab in advanced cancers. Generated by immunoSEQ multiplex PCR, the TCRdb table keeps only in-frame clones and is missing some. Of about 58,000 clones listed, about 81% are singletons. This clone was counted a single time. CDR3 size: 16 residues. Germline V gene lookup returns CDR1 MNHEY and CDR2 SMNVEV (reference sequence). Trimming cost V 6 bases and J 3 bases; bases outside gene matches: 9. This chain uses TRBV27 with TRBJ2-7; 12 bases fit TRBD2. The sequencing here drew on CD4+ or CD8+ T cells sorted from blood, taken in a trial of the OX40 agonist ivuxolimab. The receptor was derived from an adult with an advanced solid tumor such as melanoma, head and neck, liver or kidney cancer. The CDR3 DNA reads as TGTGCCAGCAGCTCTACCCGGACTAGCGGGGTCTACGAGCAGTACTTC. This translates into CASSSTRTSGVYEQYF.